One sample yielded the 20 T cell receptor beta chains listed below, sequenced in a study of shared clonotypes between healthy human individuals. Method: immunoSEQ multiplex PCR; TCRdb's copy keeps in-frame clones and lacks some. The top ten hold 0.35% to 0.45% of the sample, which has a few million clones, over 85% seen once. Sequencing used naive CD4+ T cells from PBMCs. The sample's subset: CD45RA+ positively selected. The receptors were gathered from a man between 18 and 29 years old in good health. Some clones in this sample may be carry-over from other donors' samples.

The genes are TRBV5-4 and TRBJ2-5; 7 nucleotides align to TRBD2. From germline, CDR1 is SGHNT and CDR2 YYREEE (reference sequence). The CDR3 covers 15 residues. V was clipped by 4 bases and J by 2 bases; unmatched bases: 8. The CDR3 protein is CASSPLTSEQETQYF. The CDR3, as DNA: TGTGCCAGCAGCCCGCTTACTAGCGAACAAGAGACCCAGTACTTC.

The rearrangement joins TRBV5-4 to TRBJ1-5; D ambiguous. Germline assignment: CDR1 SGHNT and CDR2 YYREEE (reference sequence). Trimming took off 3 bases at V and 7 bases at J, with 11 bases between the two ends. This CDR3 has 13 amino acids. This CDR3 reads CASSSNSGQPQHF. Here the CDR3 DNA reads TGTGCCAGCAGCTCAAATTCCGGACAGCCCCAGCATTTT.

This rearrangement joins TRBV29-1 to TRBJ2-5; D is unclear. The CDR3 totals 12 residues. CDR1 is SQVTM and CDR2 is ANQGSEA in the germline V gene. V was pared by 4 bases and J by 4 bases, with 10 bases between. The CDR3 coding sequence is TGCAGCGTTGTAAGGGTAGGAGAGACCCAGTACTTC. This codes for CSVVRVGETQYF.

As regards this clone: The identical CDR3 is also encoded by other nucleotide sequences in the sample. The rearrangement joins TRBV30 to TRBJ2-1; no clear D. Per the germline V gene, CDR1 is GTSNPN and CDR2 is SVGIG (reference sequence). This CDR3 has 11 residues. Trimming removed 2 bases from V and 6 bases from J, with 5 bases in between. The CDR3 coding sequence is TGTGCCTGGAGTCTGCCCAATGAGCAGTTCTTC. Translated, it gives CAWSLPNEQFF.

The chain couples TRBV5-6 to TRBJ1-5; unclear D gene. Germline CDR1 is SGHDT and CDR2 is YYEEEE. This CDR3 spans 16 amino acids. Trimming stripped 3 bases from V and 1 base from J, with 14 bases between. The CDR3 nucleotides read TGTGCCAGCAGCTCAGTGAAGTTTACGAGCAATCAGCCCCAGCATTTT. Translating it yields CASSSVKFTSNQPQHF. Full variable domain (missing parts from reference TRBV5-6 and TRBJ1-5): DAGVTQSPTHLIKTRGQQVTLRCSPKSGHDTVSWYQQALGQGPQFIFQYYEEEERQRGNFPDRFSGHQFPNYSSELNVNALLLGDSALYLCASSSVKFTSNQPQHFGDGTRLSIL.

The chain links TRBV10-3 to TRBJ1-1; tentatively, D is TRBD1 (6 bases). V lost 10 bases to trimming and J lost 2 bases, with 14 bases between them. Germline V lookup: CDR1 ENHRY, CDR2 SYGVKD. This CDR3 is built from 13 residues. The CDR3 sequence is CATTVQGNTEAFF. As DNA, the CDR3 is TGTGCCACCACTGTACAGGGAAACACTGAAGCTTTCTTT.

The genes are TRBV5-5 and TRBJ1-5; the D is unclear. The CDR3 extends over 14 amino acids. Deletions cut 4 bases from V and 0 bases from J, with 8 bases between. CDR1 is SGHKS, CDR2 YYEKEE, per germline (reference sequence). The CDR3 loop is CASSLEFSNQPQHF. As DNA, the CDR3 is TGTGCCAGCAGCCTAGAGTTTAGCAATCAGCCCCAGCATTTT.

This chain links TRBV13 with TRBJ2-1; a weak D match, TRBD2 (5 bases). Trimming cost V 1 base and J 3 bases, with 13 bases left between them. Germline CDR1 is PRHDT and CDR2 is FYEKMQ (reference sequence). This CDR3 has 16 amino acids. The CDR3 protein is CASSLDPERGYNEQFF. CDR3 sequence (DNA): TGTGCCAGCAGCTTAGATCCGGAACGGGGCTACAATGAGCAGTTCTTC. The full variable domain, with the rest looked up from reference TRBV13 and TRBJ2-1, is AAGVIQSPRHLIKEKRETATLKCYPIPRHDTVYWYQQGPGQDPQFLISFYEKMQSDKGSIPDRFSAQQFSDYHSELNMSSLELGDSALYFCASSLDPERGYNEQFFGPGTRLTVL.

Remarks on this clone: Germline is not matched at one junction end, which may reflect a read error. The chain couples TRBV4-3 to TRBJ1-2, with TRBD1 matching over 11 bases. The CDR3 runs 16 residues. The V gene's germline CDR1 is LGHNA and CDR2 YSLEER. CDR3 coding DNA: TGCGCCAGCAGCCAAGAGGACAGGGGGCCTAACTATGACTACACCTTC. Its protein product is CASSQEDRGPNYDYTF.

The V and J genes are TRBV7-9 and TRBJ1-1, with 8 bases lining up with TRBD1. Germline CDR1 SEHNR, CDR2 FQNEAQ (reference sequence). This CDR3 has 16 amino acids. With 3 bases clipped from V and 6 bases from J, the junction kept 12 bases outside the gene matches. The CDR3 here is CASSLREGTGRPEAFF. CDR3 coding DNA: TGTGCCAGCAGCTTGCGAGAAGGGACAGGACGCCCTGAAGCTTTCTTT.

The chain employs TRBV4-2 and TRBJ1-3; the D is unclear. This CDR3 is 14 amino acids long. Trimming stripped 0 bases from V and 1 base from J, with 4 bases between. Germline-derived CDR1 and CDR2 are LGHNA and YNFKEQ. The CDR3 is CASSQDRSGNTIYF. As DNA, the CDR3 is TGTGCCAGCAGCCAAGACAGGTCTGGAAACACCATATATTTT.

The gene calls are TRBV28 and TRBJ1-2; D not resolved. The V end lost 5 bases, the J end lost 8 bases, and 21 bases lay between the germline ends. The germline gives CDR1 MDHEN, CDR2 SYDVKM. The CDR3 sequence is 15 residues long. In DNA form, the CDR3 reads TGTGCCAGCAGTCGAATACCCCAGGACCCAGGAGGCTACACCTTC. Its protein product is CASSRIPQDPGGYTF.

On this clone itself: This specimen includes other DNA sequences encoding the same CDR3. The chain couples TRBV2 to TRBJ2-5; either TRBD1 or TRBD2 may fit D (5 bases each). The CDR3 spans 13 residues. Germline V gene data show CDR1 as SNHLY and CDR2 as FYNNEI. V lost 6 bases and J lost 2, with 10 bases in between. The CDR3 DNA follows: TGTGCCAGCAGCAGGGACGGACAAGAGACCCAGTACTTC. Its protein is CASSRDGQETQYF.

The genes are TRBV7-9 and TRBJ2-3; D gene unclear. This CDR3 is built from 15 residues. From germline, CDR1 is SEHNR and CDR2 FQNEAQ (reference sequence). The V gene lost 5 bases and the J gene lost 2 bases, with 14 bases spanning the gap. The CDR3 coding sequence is TGTGCCAGCAGCCTGGGCGGAGCGCCCACAGATACGCAGTATTTT. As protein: CASSLGGAPTDTQYF.

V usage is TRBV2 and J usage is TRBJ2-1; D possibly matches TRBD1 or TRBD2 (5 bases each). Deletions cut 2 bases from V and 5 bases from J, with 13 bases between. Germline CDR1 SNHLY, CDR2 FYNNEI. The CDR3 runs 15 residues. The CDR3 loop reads CASSERGVSHNEQFF. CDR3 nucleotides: TGTGCCAGCAGTGAAAGGGGAGTGTCCCACAATGAGCAGTTCTTC.

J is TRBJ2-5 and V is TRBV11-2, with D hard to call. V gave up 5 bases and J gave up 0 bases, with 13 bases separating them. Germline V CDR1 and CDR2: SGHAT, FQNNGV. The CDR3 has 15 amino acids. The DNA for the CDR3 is TGTGCCAGCAGCCCAGCTGGACGGGACCAAGAGACCCAGTACTTC. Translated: CASSPAGRDQETQYF.

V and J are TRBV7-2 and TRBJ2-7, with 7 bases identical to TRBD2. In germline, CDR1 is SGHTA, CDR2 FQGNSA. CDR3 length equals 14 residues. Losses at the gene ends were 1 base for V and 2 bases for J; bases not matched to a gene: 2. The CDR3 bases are TGTGCCAGCAGCTTAGAGCGGGACGCCTACGAGCAGTACTTC. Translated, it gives CASSLERDAYEQYF.

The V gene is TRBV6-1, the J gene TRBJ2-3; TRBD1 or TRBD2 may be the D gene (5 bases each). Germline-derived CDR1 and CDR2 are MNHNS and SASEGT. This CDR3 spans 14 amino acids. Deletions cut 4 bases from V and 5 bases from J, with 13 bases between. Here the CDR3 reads CASSVRDEEDTQYF. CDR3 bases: TGTGCCAGCAGTGTTCGGGACGAGGAAGATACGCAGTATTTT.

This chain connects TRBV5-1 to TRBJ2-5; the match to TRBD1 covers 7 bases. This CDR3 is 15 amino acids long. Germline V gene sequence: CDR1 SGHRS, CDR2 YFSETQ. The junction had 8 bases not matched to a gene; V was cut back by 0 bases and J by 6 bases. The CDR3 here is CASSLGTTGAQTQYF. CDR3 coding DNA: TGCGCCAGCAGCTTGGGAACCACAGGGGCGCAGACCCAGTACTTC.

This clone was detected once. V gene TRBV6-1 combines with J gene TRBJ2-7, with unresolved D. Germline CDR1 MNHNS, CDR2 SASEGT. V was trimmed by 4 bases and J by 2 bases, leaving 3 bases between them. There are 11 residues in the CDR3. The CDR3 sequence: CASSAAYEQYF. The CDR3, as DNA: TGTGCCAGCAGTGCCGCCTACGAGCAGTACTTC.